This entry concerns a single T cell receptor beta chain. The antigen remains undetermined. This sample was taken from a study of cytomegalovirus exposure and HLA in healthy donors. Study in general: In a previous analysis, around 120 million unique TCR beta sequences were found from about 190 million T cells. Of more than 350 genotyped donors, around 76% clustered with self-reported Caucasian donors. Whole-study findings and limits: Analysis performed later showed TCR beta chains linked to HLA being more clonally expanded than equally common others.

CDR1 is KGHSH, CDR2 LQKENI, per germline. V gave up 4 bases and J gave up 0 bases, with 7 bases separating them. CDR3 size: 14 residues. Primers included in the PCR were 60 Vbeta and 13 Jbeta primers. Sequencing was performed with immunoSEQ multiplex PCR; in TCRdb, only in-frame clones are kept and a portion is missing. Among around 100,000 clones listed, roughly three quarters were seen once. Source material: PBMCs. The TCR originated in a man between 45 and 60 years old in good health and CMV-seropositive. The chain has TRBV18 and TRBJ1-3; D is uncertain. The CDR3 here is CASSQQYSGNTIYF. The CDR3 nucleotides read TGTGCCAGCTCACAACAGTACTCTGGAAACACCATATATTTT. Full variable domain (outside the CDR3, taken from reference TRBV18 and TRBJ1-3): NAGVMQNPRHLVRRRGQEARLRCSPMKGHSHVYWYRQLPEEGLKFMVYLQKENIIDESGMPKERFSAEFPKEGPSILRIQQVVRGDSAAYFCASSQQYSGNTIYFGEGSWLTVV.